The 5 T cell receptor beta chains reported below all come from one sample, sequenced in a study of T cell clones after liver transplantation. TCRdb keeps only in-frame clones here, not all; method: immunoSEQ multiplex PCR. The table lists over 50,000 clones, approximately 84% of them singletons. The source was CD4+ T cells from blood, collected before liver transplant. The receptors originated from a human donor who received a liver transplant.

This chain joins TRBV5-4 and TRBJ1-2; no clear D. CDR1 and CDR2 from the germline V gene are SGHNT and YYREEE (reference sequence). Trimming left V 1 base short and J 7 bases short, with 17 bases between. The length of the CDR3 is 15 residues. In nucleotides, the CDR3 is TGTGCCAGCAGCTTGCCCATGACGGTGCCACTTGGCTACACCTTC. Protein: CASSLPMTVPLGYTF.

The rearrangement links TRBV5-4 to TRBJ2-7; a possible D gene is TRBD2 (5 bases). The CDR3 sequence is 14 residues long. Trimming stripped 2 bases from V and 2 bases from J, with 11 bases between. Germline CDR1 reads SGHNT; CDR2 reads YYREEE (reference sequence). The CDR3 bases are TGTGCCAGCAGCTTTAGGACTGGAGCCTACGAGCAGTACTTC. Its protein product is CASSFRTGAYEQYF.

This clone was counted ten times or more. This chain connects TRBV27 to TRBJ1-1, with 10 positions matching TRBD1. J lost 4 bases, V lost 4 bases, and 9 bases had no gene match. The CDR3 is made up of 16 amino acids. CDR1 is MNHEY and CDR2 is SMNVEV in the germline V gene (reference sequence). CDR3 sequence: CASSSPMRDRGTEAFF. CDR3 in DNA: TGTGCCAGCAGTTCCCCCATGAGGGACAGGGGCACTGAAGCTTTCTTT.

The chain uses TRBV11-3 and TRBJ2-2, with TRBD1 identical over 7 bases. The germline V gene encodes CDR1 SGHNT and CDR2 YENEEA. The CDR3 extends over 15 amino acids. The J segment lost 3 bases and the V segment lost 3 bases, leaving 4 bases of the junction unmatched. CDR3 loop: CASSFDRADTGELFF. CDR3 DNA sequence: TGTGCCAGCAGCTTTGACAGGGCCGACACCGGGGAGCTGTTTTTT.

As concerns this clone: Other DNA sequences in the same sample also yield this CDR3. V usage is TRBV19 and J usage is TRBJ1-1, with D unresolved. Trimming took off 0 bases at V and 1 base at J, with 6 bases between the two ends. Germline CDR1 reads LNHDA; CDR2 reads SQIVND (reference sequence). This CDR3 region has 14 residues. The CDR3 DNA is TGTGCCAGTAGTATAGAGACGGGGAACACTGAAGCTTTCTTT. Its translation is CASSIETGNTEAFF.